A selection of T cell receptor beta chains follows, all from one sample in a study of blood T cell repertoires in COVID-19. TCRdb keeps only in-frame clones here, not all; method: immunoSEQ multiplex PCR. The table records around 300,000 clones, roughly 86% of them present only once. Input material: PBMCs or T cells enriched from blood (not recorded which). Source of these receptors: a woman aged 25 to 39 who had recovered from COVID-19. Both conserved end residues are part of each CDR3. The order of the fields is V gene, D gene, clone size, J gene, CDR3 protein, CDR3 DNA. A D gene is named only where the DNA matches it firmly. Rows may omit the clone size; those that give it use once, few, many or a size class.

TRBV6-4	-	-	TRBJ1-2	CASSDSSGGTYGYTF	TGTGCCAGCAGTGACTCTTCTGGAGGGACCTATGGCTACACCTTC
TRBV4-1	-	-	TRBJ1-5	CASRPGDRASNQPQHF	TGCGCCAGCAGGCCGGGGGATAGGGCTAGCAATCAGCCCCAGCATTTT
TRBV5-4	TRBD1	-	TRBJ1-2	CASSPAGGAYGYTF	TGTGCCAGCAGTCCTGCAGGGGGCGCCTATGGCTACACCTTC
TRBV4-3	TRBD1	-	TRBJ1-2	CASSQDARGYGYTF	TGCGCCAGCAGCCAAGATGCCAGGGGGTATGGCTACACCTTC
TRBV4-1	-	-	TRBJ2-2	CASSHPYGELFF	TGCGCCAGCAGCCACCCGTACGGGGAGCTGTTTTTT
TRBV6-5	-	once	TRBJ2-3	CASSYSSDTDTQYF	TGTGCCAGCAGTTACTCGTCAGACACAGATACGCAGTATTTT
TRBV10-3	TRBD1	-	TRBJ1-1	CAIRDGQGLNTEAFF	TGTGCCATCAGGGACGGACAGGGATTAAACACTGAAGCTTTCTTT
TRBV5-1	-	many	TRBJ2-2	CASSLVPGTAGELFF	TGCGCCAGCAGCTTGGTACCAGGAACGGCCGGGGAGCTGTTTTTT
TRBV14	-	-	TRBJ2-7	CASSPLGGSTYEQYF	TGTGCCAGCAGCCCTCTAGGGGGTTCGACCTACGAGCAGTACTTC
TRBV15	-	-	TRBJ1-5	CATSRDSAGRRGQPQHF	TGTGCCACCAGCAGAGATTCCGCAGGGCGGAGGGGTCAGCCCCAGCATTTT
TRBV28	-	-	TRBJ1-3	CASNLRFRGNTIYF	TGTGCCAGCAATCTTAGATTCCGGGGAAACACCATATATTTT
TRBV5-1	TRBD2	-	TRBJ2-3	CASSLRTSGGGADTQYF	TGCGCCAGCAGCTTGAGGACTAGCGGGGGCGGGGCAGATACGCAGTATTTT
TRBV13	-	-	TRBJ2-2	CASSRRNGLLDTGELFF	TGTGCCAGCAGCCGGAGAAACGGACTCCTAGACACCGGGGAGCTGTTTTTT
TRBV11-2	TRBD2	-	TRBJ2-1	CASSLERGASYNEQFF	TGTGCCAGCAGCTTAGAGCGGGGGGCCTCCTACAATGAGCAGTTCTTC
TRBV4-2	-	-	TRBJ1-4	CASSQRGGEGEMFF	TGTGCCAGCAGCCAAAGGGGAGGGGAAGGGGAAATGTTTTTT
TRBV9	-	-	TRBJ2-7	CASSNVGGDEQYF	TGTGCCAGCAGCAACGTAGGGGGAGACGAGCAGTACTTC
TRBV7-2	TRBD2	-	TRBJ2-3	CASSLAGGGAGDPTDTQYF	TGTGCCAGCAGCTTAGCCGGGGGAGGAGCGGGGGATCCCACAGATACGCAGTATTTT
TRBV6-5	TRBD1	-	TRBJ1-5	CASSLTGGSNQPQHF	TGTGCCAGCAGCCTGACAGGGGGCAGCAATCAGCCCCAGCATTTT
TRBV7-9	TRBD1	-	TRBJ2-7	CASSPQPGQGAEQYF	TGTGCCAGCAGCCCCCAACCGGGACAGGGGGCCGAGCAGTACTTC
TRBV5-4	TRBD1	few	TRBJ1-5	CASSLDRGNQPQHF	TGTGCCAGCAGCCTGGACAGGGGCAATCAGCCCCAGCATTTT
TRBV24-1	TRBD2	-	TRBJ2-5	CATSDGGEETQYF	TGTGCCACCAGTGATGGGGGGGAGGAGACCCAGTACTTC
TRBV19	TRBD1	-	TRBJ2-7	CASSIRQGASEQYF	TGTGCCAGTAGTATCCGCCAGGGGGCTTCCGAGCAGTACTTC